This is a list of T cell receptor beta chains from one sample in a study of T cell responses to AZD1222 COVID-19 vaccine. Profiling relied on immunoSEQ multiplex PCR, and the TCRdb table lists in-frame clones only, not all of them. The sample has about 110,000 clones; approximately 90% are singletons. The sample was peripheral blood, taken 28 days after the second AZD1222 dose. These receptors originate from an adult who received the AZD1222 COVID-19 vaccine. CDR3s include the opening cysteine and the closing phenylalanine or tryptophan. Fields, in order: J gene, V gene, CDR3 length, D gene, clone size, CDR3 DNA, CDR3 protein. The D gene is left open where the match is weak. Expanded clones get a size class; other rows say once, few or many, or leave the size out.

j_gene: TRBJ2-7; v_gene: TRBV5-1; len: 15; d_gene: TRBD2; abundance: -; CDR3nt: TGCGCCAGCAGTACCCTAGCGGGGACTACCTACGAGCAGTACTTC; CDR3aa: CASSTLAGTTYEQYF
j_gene: TRBJ1-2; v_gene: TRBV6-5; len: 14; d_gene: TRBD1; abundance: -; CDR3nt: TGTGCCAGCAGGGTCCTGACAGGGGGCGAGGGCTACACCTTC; CDR3aa: CASRVLTGGEGYTF
j_gene: TRBJ1-4; v_gene: TRBV2; len: 14; d_gene: TRBD1; abundance: -; CDR3nt: TGTGCCAGCAGCCCGACAGGGCTCAGTGAAAAACTGTTTTTT; CDR3aa: CASSPTGLSEKLFF
j_gene: TRBJ1-1; v_gene: TRBV28; len: 16; d_gene: TRBD1; abundance: -; CDR3nt: TGTGCCAGCAGTCCAGGACAGGGCGAAAAGAACACTGAAGCTTTCTTT; CDR3aa: CASSPGQGEKNTEAFF
j_gene: TRBJ2-7; v_gene: TRBV10-1; len: 12; d_gene: -; abundance: -; CDR3nt: TGCGCCACCAACCTACAAGACTACGAGCAGTACTTC; CDR3aa: CATNLQDYEQYF
j_gene: TRBJ1-2; v_gene: TRBV3-1/TRBV3-2; len: 17; d_gene: TRBD1; abundance: -; CDR3nt: TGTGCCAGCAGCCGCTTAGGGACAGGGGCCTTATCGGGAGGCTACACCTTC; CDR3aa: CASSRLGTGALSGGYTF
j_gene: TRBJ2-7; v_gene: TRBV12-3/TRBV12-4; len: 13; d_gene: TRBD2; abundance: -; CDR3nt: TGTGCCAGCAGAACTAGCGGAACCTACGAGCAGTACTTC; CDR3aa: CASRTSGTYEQYF
j_gene: TRBJ1-2; v_gene: TRBV6-5; len: 14; d_gene: TRBD1; abundance: few; CDR3nt: TGTGCCAGCAGGGGGGACAGAGCTAACTATGGCTACACCTTC; CDR3aa: CASRGDRANYGYTF
j_gene: TRBJ1-1; v_gene: TRBV18; len: 12; d_gene: -; abundance: -; CDR3nt: TGTGCCAGCGCTACCTTGAACACTGAAGCTTTCTTT; CDR3aa: CASATLNTEAFF
j_gene: TRBJ1-5; v_gene: TRBV19; len: 15; d_gene: -; abundance: -; CDR3nt: TGTGCCAGTAGTCTCTGGGGGGGGAGCAATCAGCCCCAGCATTTT; CDR3aa: CASSLWGGSNQPQHF
j_gene: TRBJ2-2; v_gene: TRBV27; len: 12; d_gene: -; abundance: -; CDR3nt: TGTGCCAGCAGTCTCCCCCCGGGGGAGCTGTTTTTT; CDR3aa: CASSLPPGELFF
j_gene: TRBJ2-1; v_gene: TRBV7-2; len: 13; d_gene: TRBD2; abundance: -; CDR3nt: TGTGCCAGCAGCCGACTAGCCACCAATGAGCAGTTCTTC; CDR3aa: CASSRLATNEQFF
j_gene: TRBJ2-7; v_gene: TRBV4-1; len: 13; d_gene: -; abundance: -; CDR3nt: TGCGCCAGCAGCCGAGCCGTTTCCTACGAGCAGTACTTC; CDR3aa: CASSRAVSYEQYF
j_gene: TRBJ1-5; v_gene: TRBV4-1; len: 16; d_gene: -; abundance: -; CDR3nt: TGCGCCAGCAGCCAACCACTAGGGGGTGGCAATCAGCCCCAGCATTTT; CDR3aa: CASSQPLGGGNQPQHF
j_gene: TRBJ1-2; v_gene: TRBV7-8; len: 15; d_gene: -; abundance: -; CDR3nt: TGTGCCAGCAGCCGAGGGGGGTTGGTTAACTATGGCTACACCTTC; CDR3aa: CASSRGGLVNYGYTF
j_gene: TRBJ2-1; v_gene: TRBV27; len: 14; d_gene: TRBD2; abundance: -; CDR3nt: TGTGCCAGCAGTCCCGGGACTAGCTTCGATGAGCAGTTCTTC; CDR3aa: CASSPGTSFDEQFF
j_gene: TRBJ1-2; v_gene: TRBV6-4; len: 13; d_gene: -; abundance: -; CDR3nt: TGTGCCAGCAGTACAGGGTTGAACTATGGCTACACCTTC; CDR3aa: CASSTGLNYGYTF
j_gene: TRBJ2-1; v_gene: TRBV5-1; len: 17; d_gene: TRBD1; abundance: -; CDR3nt: TGCGCCAGCAGCTCCGGGACAGGGTTGAATATTTACAATGAGCAGTTCTTC; CDR3aa: CASSSGTGLNIYNEQFF
j_gene: TRBJ2-3; v_gene: TRBV5-1; len: 13; d_gene: -; abundance: -; CDR3nt: TGCGCCAGCAGCTCGTACCAGACAGATACGCAGTATTTT; CDR3aa: CASSSYQTDTQYF
j_gene: TRBJ1-5; v_gene: TRBV7-2; len: 15; d_gene: -; abundance: -; CDR3nt: TGTGCCAGCAGCTTAGTGGGAGGGACCGATCAGCCCCAGCATTTT; CDR3aa: CASSLVGGTDQPQHF
j_gene: TRBJ1-5; v_gene: TRBV5-1; len: 15; d_gene: TRBD1; abundance: -; CDR3nt: TGCGCCAGCAGCCTGGACAGGGAAGGCAATCAGCCCCAGCATTTT; CDR3aa: CASSLDREGNQPQHF
j_gene: TRBJ1-2; v_gene: TRBV19; len: 14; d_gene: TRBD1; abundance: -; CDR3nt: TGTGCCAGTAGTATTACAGGGGGCACCTATGGCTACACCTTC; CDR3aa: CASSITGGTYGYTF
j_gene: TRBJ1-1; v_gene: TRBV6-6; len: 13; d_gene: -; abundance: -; CDR3nt: TGTGCCAACAGCAGGGATGGGGGCACTGAAGCTTTCTTT; CDR3aa: CANSRDGGTEAFF
j_gene: TRBJ1-2; v_gene: TRBV6-6; len: 16; d_gene: TRBD1; abundance: -; CDR3nt: TGTGCCAGCAGTTACTCTGGGGGACAGGGGGTGGGTGGCTACACCTTC; CDR3aa: CASSYSGGQGVGGYTF
j_gene: TRBJ1-1; v_gene: TRBV20-1; len: 15; d_gene: -; abundance: -; CDR3nt: TGCAGCGCCAGTCGAAGGGCAGGGGCCCAGGCTGAAGCTTTCTTT; CDR3aa: CSASRRAGAQAEAFF
j_gene: TRBJ1-2; v_gene: TRBV3-1/TRBV3-2; len: 14; d_gene: -; abundance: -; CDR3nt: TGTGCCAGCACAGGCGGTGGGTCGGGCTATGGCTACACCTTC; CDR3aa: CASTGGGSGYGYTF
j_gene: TRBJ1-1; v_gene: TRBV9; len: 14; d_gene: -; abundance: -; CDR3nt: TGTGCCAGCAGCGACCCTCGGGGCGCCACTGAAGCTTTCTTT; CDR3aa: CASSDPRGATEAFF
j_gene: TRBJ2-6; v_gene: TRBV6-1; len: 15; d_gene: -; abundance: -; CDR3nt: TGTGCCAGCAGTTCCGGGGACTCTGGGGCCAACGTCCTGACTTTC; CDR3aa: CASSSGDSGANVLTF
j_gene: TRBJ2-5; v_gene: TRBV6-1; len: 18; d_gene: -; abundance: once; CDR3nt: TGTGCCAGCAGTGAAGCTGGGAGGGGGTTAATTGTGGGAGAGACCCAGTACTTC; CDR3aa: CASSEAGRGLIVGETQYF